This T cell receptor beta chain comes out of a study of a mutant IDH1 vaccine in newly diagnosed glioma. Overall study: Mean patient age was approximately 39 years; approximately 62% were male and roughly 38% female. Most patients had received both radiotherapy and temozolomide, the prior options being radiotherapy, temozolomide, or both.

Assay: immunoSEQ multiplex PCR; the TCRdb copy retains only in-frame clones and omits some. The data contain about 48,000 clones, 70% to 85% of them singletons. The CDR3 consists of 16 residues. Germline CDR1 GTSNPN, CDR2 SVGIG (reference sequence). V lost 1 base, J lost 0 bases, and 13 bases lay in between. As for this clone: As yet, its antigen is unknown.

Time point specified: week 35, safety follow-up. Every single dose of the vaccine, 300 ug of mutant IDH1 20-mer peptide, came with topical imiquimod. Patients received eight vaccinations in weeks 1, 3, 5, 7, 11, 15, 19, 23. This chain joins TRBV30 and TRBJ1-3; D call uncertain. This clonotype was sampled from a man aged 35-49 years with glioma. The sample here was PBMCs, taken from a glioma patient whose treatment included an IDH1 peptide vaccine. DNA for the CDR3: TGTGCCTGGAGTGATCCGGTCGCCGGCTCTGGAAACACCATATATTTT. It specifies CAWSDPVAGSGNTIYF.